This T cell receptor (beta chain) was obtained from a study of blood T cell repertoires in COVID-19. Study-wide background: Samples of COVID-19 (acute and convalescent) were obtained from the United States, Italy and Spain. PBMCs, B-cell-depleted T cells, or T cells were the source of the cDNA or gDNA that made up the material.

This CDR3 is 15 amino acids long. The V and J ends lost 3 bases and 7 bases respectively, with 18 bases between them. Germline-derived CDR1 and CDR2 are MGHRA and YSYEKL. Authors' processing steps: Nucleated cell number was recorded as an estimate derived from reference gene primer amplification. The repertoire was sequenced with immunoSEQ multiplex PCR; TCRdb's copy has only in-frame clones and lacks some. D and trimming come from the DNA, and the V and J calls and clone size come from that table. The sample contains 250,000 to 350,000 clones, 70% to 90% of which appear only once. The V call is TRBV4-1, the J call TRBJ1-2; D gene uncertain. The sequenced sample was peripheral blood. The TCR sequence derives from a young man with active or convalescent COVID-19. CDR3 protein: CASSQSPMAEGGYTF. In nucleotides, the CDR3 is TGCGCCAGCAGCCAGTCTCCGATGGCGGAGGGTGGCTACACCTTC.